This TCR beta chain comes out of a study of blood T cell repertoires in COVID-19. With 1 base clipped from V and 5 bases from J, the junction kept 1 base outside the gene matches. The CDR3 loop spans 16 amino acids. Germline CDR1 and CDR2: MNHNS and SASEGT. TCRdb's table, derived via immunoSEQ multiplex PCR, lists solely in-frame clones and lacks some. The sample carries 150,000 to 200,000 clones, more than 85% recorded once. The Seattle patients joined while their infection was active and were tracked longitudinally afterward. The receptor was derived from a woman aged 60-75 years with COVID-19, enrolled during active disease. The sequencing sample was made of peripheral blood. V gene TRBV6-1 combines with J gene TRBJ2-2; 13 bases map to TRBD2. The CDR3 sequence is CASSEGLAGGTGELFF. DNA of the CDR3: TGTGCCAGCAGTGAAGGACTAGCGGGGGGAACCGGGGAGCTGTTTTTT.